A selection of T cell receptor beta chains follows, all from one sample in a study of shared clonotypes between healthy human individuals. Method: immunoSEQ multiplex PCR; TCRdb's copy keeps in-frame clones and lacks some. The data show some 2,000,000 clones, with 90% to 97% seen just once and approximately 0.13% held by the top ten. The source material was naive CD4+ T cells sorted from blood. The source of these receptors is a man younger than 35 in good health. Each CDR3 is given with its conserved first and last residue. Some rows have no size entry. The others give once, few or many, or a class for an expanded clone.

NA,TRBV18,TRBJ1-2,CASSPQSNYGYTF
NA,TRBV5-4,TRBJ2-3,CASSLAGRTDTQYF
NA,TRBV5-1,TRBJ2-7,CASSLDDLGEQYF
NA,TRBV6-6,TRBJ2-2,CASSPWDTGELFF
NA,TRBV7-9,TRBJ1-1,CASSLRRGTEAFF
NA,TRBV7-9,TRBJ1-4,CASSGTDFNEKLFF
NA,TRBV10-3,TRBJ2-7,CAISDVINHEQYF
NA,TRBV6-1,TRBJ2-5,CASQIGTTQETQYF
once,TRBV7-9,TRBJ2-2,CASSEGAQELFF
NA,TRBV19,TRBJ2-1,CASTAGTDINEQFF
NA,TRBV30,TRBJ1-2,CAWKRPGLYGYTF
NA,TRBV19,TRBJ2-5,CASSIRQGVKETQYF
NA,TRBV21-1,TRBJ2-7,CASSKVGNHEQYF
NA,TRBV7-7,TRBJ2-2,CASSSIEGRELFF
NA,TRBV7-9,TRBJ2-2,CASSPGQVVTGELFF
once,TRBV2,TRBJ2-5,CASSQTGTGETQYF
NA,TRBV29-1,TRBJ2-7,CSVTGHLNSYEQYF
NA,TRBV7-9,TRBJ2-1,CASSPGERWDEQFF
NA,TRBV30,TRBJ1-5,CAWSGGQASNQPQHF
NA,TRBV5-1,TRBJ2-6,CASSGGGSGANVLTF
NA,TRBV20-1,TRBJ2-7,CSANTGTGFF
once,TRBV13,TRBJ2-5,CASSSRTSGTQETQYF
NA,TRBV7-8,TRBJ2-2,CASRGRTGELFF
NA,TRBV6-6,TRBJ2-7,CASSSWTSGTYEQYF
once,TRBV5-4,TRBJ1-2,CASSLDRPLGYTF
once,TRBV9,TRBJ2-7,CASSARQGSYEQYF
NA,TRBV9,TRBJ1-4,CASSVAPEPEKLFF
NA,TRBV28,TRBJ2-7,CASSRNNYEQYF
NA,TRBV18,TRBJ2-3,CASSPRIPDTQYF
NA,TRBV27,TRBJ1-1,CASSFRWEGTEAFF
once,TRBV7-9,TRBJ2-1,CASSPERGGGGEQFF
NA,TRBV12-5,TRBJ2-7,CASGPRDRGGYEQYF
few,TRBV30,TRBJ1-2,CAWSPTGTVYGYTF
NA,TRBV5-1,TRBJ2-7,CASSLDRGWERLSGRYEQYF
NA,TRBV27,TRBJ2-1,CASIASGGTYNEQFF
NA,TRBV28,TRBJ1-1,CASSLYRAEAFF
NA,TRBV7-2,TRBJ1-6,CASSLARDLNSPLHF
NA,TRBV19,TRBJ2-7,CASSIAPGYEQYF
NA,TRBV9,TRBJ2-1,CASSVGLAGTREQFF
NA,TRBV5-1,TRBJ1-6,CASSLTGTGNNSPLHF
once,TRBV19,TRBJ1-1,CASSIGQGGTEAFF
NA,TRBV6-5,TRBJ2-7,CASSYSGRTVYNEQYF
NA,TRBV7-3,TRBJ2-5,CASTPRGSDTGRETQYF
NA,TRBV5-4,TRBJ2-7,CASSLAGPYEQYF
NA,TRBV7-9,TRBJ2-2,CASSFAGRGNTGELFF
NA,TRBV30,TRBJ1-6,CAWSRGSNSPLHF
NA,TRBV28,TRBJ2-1,CASSFQRGTYVYEQFF
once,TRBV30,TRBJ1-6,CAWSVMVGRRPDNSPLHF
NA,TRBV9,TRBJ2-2,CASSVRTSGIPGELFF
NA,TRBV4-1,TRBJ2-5,CASSQEPGASGRARETQYF
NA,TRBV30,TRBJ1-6,CAWSPGTSSPLHF
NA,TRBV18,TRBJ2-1,CASSPMTTGEQFF
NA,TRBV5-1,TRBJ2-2,CASSLRDSPNTGELFF
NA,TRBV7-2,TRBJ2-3,CASSFSGNFGSDTQYF
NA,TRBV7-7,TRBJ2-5,CASSLGGVQETQYF
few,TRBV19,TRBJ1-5,CASSIHVTGGVQPQHF
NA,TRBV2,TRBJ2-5,CASRAWTSGVAETQYF